This T cell receptor beta chain was identified during a study of Graves' ophthalmopathy and Graves' hyperthyroidism. On the study more broadly: At the time of initial diagnosis and before any treatment, peripheral blood was collected. The study's findings and limits: Most clonotypes expanded in thyroid above 0.001 frequency were present in blood too.

V gave up 5 bases and J gave up 0 bases, with 22 bases separating them. The CDR3 has 18 amino acids. From germline, CDR1 is MNHEY and CDR2 SVGEGT. The authors amplified TCR beta CDR3 regions from RNA transcripts. The workflow started with a first-round RT-PCR run with HTBI primers and then moved on to a second-round multiplex PCR. MiXCR was run by TCRdb on the multiplex PCR reads, yielding one entry per CDR3 protein. The repertoire consists of about 210,000 distinct CDR3 sequences, with approximately 29% occurring once and the leading ten covering approximately 9%. Exclusion applied to patients with other autoimmune diseases, uncontrolled infections, pregnancy or lactation. What supplied the PBMCs was roughly 9.7 ml of fresh peripheral blood. This clonotype showed up many times. The antigen is undetermined.

Sequenced input: peripheral blood. This receptor was taken from a man in his fifties or sixties with Graves' ophthalmopathy. The gene calls are TRBV6-2 or TRBV6-3 and TRBJ1-1, with D uncertain. The DNA for the CDR3 is TGTGCCAGCAGTCGCCGACCGGGCGCCGGATACATGAACACTGAAGCTTTCTTT. This sequence encodes CASSRRPGAGYMNTEAFF.